This T cell receptor (beta chain) appears in the sequencing data of a study of blood T cells in healthy people across ages. The second PCR ran roughly 6 to 11 cycles with a sample-barcoded 5' primer and J-beta primers. A single record per CDR3 protein comes from TCRdb applying MiXCR to the 5' RACE reads. The data show hundreds of thousands of distinct CDR3 sequences, roughly 32% seen once. This clonotype was detected many times. The CDR3 length is 18 residues. CDR1 is MNHEY, CDR2 SVGAGI, per germline. V lost 0 bases and J 0 bases, leaving 15 bases between the germline ends. This clonotype was obtained from a woman of 80 years or more in good health. Sequencing was performed on blood. The chain employs TRBV6-5 and TRBJ2-1, with D unresolved. The DNA for the CDR3 is TGTGCCAGCAGTTACTCGATTGGACGGGCGAGCTCCTACAATGAGCAGTTCTTC. It codes for CASSYSIGRASSYNEQFF.